The TCR beta chain described here comes from a study of spatial heterogeneity in lung cancer. Study as a whole: When available, follow-up PBMC samples taken a median of around 2 years after resection were sequenced. More beta-chain than alpha-chain sequences were consistently detected. An average of more than ten raw reads was observed per unique TCR and UMI combination. Broader study findings: Follow-up blood showed ubiquitous expanded tumor TCRs less than blood at resection did.

Time point meaning: blood at routine non-recurrence follow-up after resection. The study sequenced unsorted whole RNA from tumor, nontumor lung or frozen PBMC. This CDR3 comprises 15 residues. V shed 2 bases, J shed 9 bases, and the junction held 4 bases outside the gene matches. Germline loops: CDR1 LGHDT, CDR2 YNNKEL (reference sequence). This clonotype was picked up many times. Its matching antigen is unknown. TCRdb reprocessed the 5' RACE reads with MiXCR, giving one entry per CDR3 protein. Counted here are roughly 120,000 distinct CDR3 sequences, over 9% occurring once; the ten biggest clones make up roughly 15%.

The starting material was PBMCs, obtained at follow-up. The chain recombines TRBV3-1 with TRBJ2-1, with 13 nucleotides matching TRBD2. The TCR sequence derives from a male donor with early-stage non-small cell lung cancer. The CDR3 spells CASSQTSGGAGEQFF. CDR3 nucleotide sequence: TGTGCCAGCAGCCAAACTAGCGGGGGGGCCGGTGAGCAGTTCTTC.